The rows below give T cell receptor beta chains drawn from one sample of a study of human T cells and chemical hapten exposure. TCRdb processed the RACE reads anew with MiXCR; each CDR3 protein has one entry. The sample holds approximately 73,000 distinct CDR3 sequences, 10% seen once. The sample was whole blood, taken in connection with sensitization to the hapten diphenylcyclopropenone (DPC). These receptors were taken from a woman aged 45-60 years with alopecia areata. Some clones in this sample may be carry-over from other donors' samples. The CDR3 runs from the conserved cysteine through the conserved F or W. Each record gives: J gene, V gene, clone size, D gene, CDR3 DNA, CDR3 protein. The D gene is left open where the match is weak. Size tells how often a clone was seen (once, few, many) or the class of an expanded clone, and some rows leave it out.

j_call: TRBJ2-3; v_call: TRBV2; clone_size: -; d_call: TRBD2; cdr3_nt: TGTGCCAGCAGGTGGACTAGCGGGAGGGAAAATACGCAGTATTTT; cdr3_aa: CASRWTSGRENTQYF
j_call: TRBJ1-6; v_call: TRBV7-3; clone_size: few; d_call: TRBD1; cdr3_nt: TGTGCCAGCAGCTTAATGGGACAGGGGGAAATAGGCTCACCCCTCCACTTT; cdr3_aa: CASSLMGQGEIGSPLHF
j_call: TRBJ2-7; v_call: TRBV7-2; clone_size: many; d_call: TRBD2; cdr3_nt: TGTGCCAGCAGCTTAACGGGAGGAGGTTACGAGCAGTACTTC; cdr3_aa: CASSLTGGGYEQYF
j_call: TRBJ2-7; v_call: TRBV12-3/TRBV12-4; clone_size: -; d_call: -; cdr3_nt: TGTGCCAGCAGTCTTACCGACGGCCCCTACGAGCAGTACTTC; cdr3_aa: CASSLTDGPYEQYF
j_call: TRBJ1-6; v_call: TRBV20-1; clone_size: many; d_call: -; cdr3_nt: TGCAGTGCTAGGGGGAGTTCCTCGGCGTTGGGTTCACCCCTCCACTTT; cdr3_aa: CSARGSSSALGSPLHF
j_call: TRBJ2-7; v_call: TRBV27; clone_size: -; d_call: -; cdr3_nt: TGTGTCCTAGTGCGGGGACCATACGAGCAGTACTTC; cdr3_aa: CVLVRGPYEQYF
j_call: TRBJ1-1; v_call: TRBV7-2; clone_size: -; d_call: -; cdr3_nt: TGTGCCAGCAGCTCCCCCGGCCCGAACACTGAAGCTTTCTTT; cdr3_aa: CASSSPGPNTEAFF
j_call: TRBJ1-1; v_call: TRBV7-9; clone_size: many; d_call: TRBD1; cdr3_nt: TGTGCCAGCAGCCTGGGACAGTTGAACACTGAAGCTTTCTTT; cdr3_aa: CASSLGQLNTEAFF
j_call: TRBJ2-3; v_call: TRBV29-1; clone_size: few; d_call: TRBD1; cdr3_nt: TGCAGCGTGCGACAGGGCGATACGCAGTATTTT; cdr3_aa: CSVRQGDTQYF
j_call: TRBJ1-1; v_call: TRBV25-1; clone_size: -; d_call: -; cdr3_nt: TGTGCCAGCAGACGAGGGACTAATCTGAACACTGAAGCTTTCTTT; cdr3_aa: CASRRGTNLNTEAFF
j_call: TRBJ2-7; v_call: TRBV7-2; clone_size: few; d_call: TRBD2; cdr3_nt: TGTGCCAGCAGCCTGCGGGAGTCGGGCTACGAGCAGTACTTC; cdr3_aa: CASSLRESGYEQYF
j_call: TRBJ2-1; v_call: TRBV7-7; clone_size: -; d_call: TRBD2; cdr3_nt: TGTGCTAGCAGCCCGACTAGCGGGCCAAATAATGAGCAGTTCTTC; cdr3_aa: CASSPTSGPNNEQFF
j_call: TRBJ1-6; v_call: TRBV7-9; clone_size: few; d_call: TRBD1; cdr3_nt: TGTGCCAGCACCGGGACAGGCGACTCCTATAATTCACCCCTCCACTTT; cdr3_aa: CASTGTGDSYNSPLHF
j_call: TRBJ2-1; v_call: TRBV5-1; clone_size: many; d_call: TRBD2; cdr3_nt: TGCGCCAGCAGCTTTGGGGGGACTAGCGTTAATGAGCAGTTCTTC; cdr3_aa: CASSFGGTSVNEQFF
j_call: TRBJ2-5; v_call: TRBV29-1; clone_size: -; d_call: TRBD2; cdr3_nt: TGCAGCGTCCGGACTAGCGGGGAGACCCAGTACTTC; cdr3_aa: CSVRTSGETQYF
j_call: TRBJ2-1; v_call: TRBV7-8; clone_size: few; d_call: TRBD2; cdr3_nt: TGTGCCAGCAGTTTCGGGGACCTAGCGGGAGCCTTCTCAATTAGGGAGCAGTTCTTC; cdr3_aa: CASSFGDLAGAFSIREQFF
j_call: TRBJ1-3; v_call: TRBV7-2; clone_size: many; d_call: -; cdr3_nt: TGTGCCAGCGGCGCCCGGAGGGCTGGAGGGTCTGGAAACACCATATATTTT; cdr3_aa: CASGARRAGGSGNTIYF
j_call: TRBJ2-1; v_call: TRBV10-3; clone_size: -; d_call: TRBD2; cdr3_nt: TGTGCCATCACGGGACTAGCGGGAGTTGAGCAGTTCTTC; cdr3_aa: CAITGLAGVEQFF
j_call: TRBJ1-1; v_call: TRBV7-2; clone_size: -; d_call: TRBD1; cdr3_nt: TGTGCCAGCAGCTTAAGACAGGGGTGGGCTGAAGCTTTCTTT; cdr3_aa: CASSLRQGWAEAFF
j_call: TRBJ2-6; v_call: TRBV6-5; clone_size: few; d_call: TRBD2; cdr3_nt: TGTGCCAGCAGACTCCTAGCGGGTGGAACTGGGGCCAACGTCCTGACTTTC; cdr3_aa: CASRLLAGGTGANVLTF
j_call: TRBJ2-4; v_call: TRBV28; clone_size: -; d_call: TRBD2; cdr3_nt: TGTGCCAGCAGCCAGGGAGGGTCCCTGGGGAACATTCAGTACTTC; cdr3_aa: CASSQGGSLGNIQYF
j_call: TRBJ2-2; v_call: TRBV29-1; clone_size: many; d_call: -; cdr3_nt: TGCAGCGTCGGGGTTCCCGGGGAGCTGTTTTTT; cdr3_aa: CSVGVPGELFF
j_call: TRBJ2-3; v_call: TRBV6-5; clone_size: -; d_call: -; cdr3_nt: TGTGCCAGCAGGGGTATAGGGCCCGATACGCAGTATTTT; cdr3_aa: CASRGIGPDTQYF
j_call: TRBJ2-7; v_call: TRBV28; clone_size: few; d_call: -; cdr3_nt: TGTGCCAGCAGTTTAAGGCGCGGACCGAACTACGAGCAGTACTTC; cdr3_aa: CASSLRRGPNYEQYF
j_call: TRBJ2-3; v_call: TRBV6-5; clone_size: -; d_call: -; cdr3_nt: TGTGCCAGCACCAGAGCCTCCGGGGCCCCAGAGCAGTATTTT; cdr3_aa: CASTRASGAPEQYF
j_call: TRBJ2-3; v_call: TRBV5-1; clone_size: few; d_call: -; cdr3_nt: TGCGCCAGCAGCCTACATGCGGATACGCAGTATTTT; cdr3_aa: CASSLHADTQYF
j_call: TRBJ2-1; v_call: TRBV11-2; clone_size: -; d_call: TRBD2; cdr3_nt: TGTGCCAGCAGTCCCTGGGGAGCGGGAGAGGTAAATGAGCAGTTCTTC; cdr3_aa: CASSPWGAGEVNEQFF
j_call: TRBJ2-7; v_call: TRBV20-1; clone_size: -; d_call: -; cdr3_nt: TGCAGTGCGCTTGACGGGGGATCTTCCTACGAGCAGTACTTC; cdr3_aa: CSALDGGSSYEQYF
j_call: TRBJ1-5; v_call: TRBV20-1; clone_size: many; d_call: -; cdr3_nt: TGCAGTGCTACAACGGGGGGCAATCAGCCCCAGCATTTT; cdr3_aa: CSATTGGNQPQHF
j_call: TRBJ2-7; v_call: TRBV2; clone_size: many; d_call: -; cdr3_nt: TGTGCCAGCAGTGTCAAGGGGAACGAGCAGTACTTC; cdr3_aa: CASSVKGNEQYF
j_call: TRBJ2-7; v_call: TRBV27; clone_size: few; d_call: TRBD2; cdr3_nt: TGTGCCAGCTACCCCCTCTCCCGACTAGCGGGAGACGAGCAGTACTTC; cdr3_aa: CASYPLSRLAGDEQYF
j_call: TRBJ2-7; v_call: TRBV5-4; clone_size: -; d_call: -; cdr3_nt: TGTGCCAGCAGCGAGGCACTAGCCGCCTCCTCCGAGCAGTACTTC; cdr3_aa: CASSEALAASSEQYF
j_call: TRBJ1-1; v_call: TRBV9; clone_size: -; d_call: TRBD1; cdr3_nt: TGTGCCAGCAGCCCCCGGACAGGAAACACTGAAGCTTTCTTT; cdr3_aa: CASSPRTGNTEAFF
j_call: TRBJ1-1; v_call: TRBV14; clone_size: -; d_call: -; cdr3_nt: TGTGCCAGCAGCCAGACATGGAACACTGAAGCTTTCTTT; cdr3_aa: CASSQTWNTEAFF
j_call: TRBJ1-2; v_call: TRBV6-5; clone_size: -; d_call: -; cdr3_nt: TGTGCCAGCAGCCTGGAGGGATTCGGCTATGGCTACACCTTC; cdr3_aa: CASSLEGFGYGYTF
j_call: TRBJ2-3; v_call: TRBV14; clone_size: -; d_call: -; cdr3_nt: TGTGCCAGCAGCCAAGTAACAGGACACACAGATACGCAGTATTTT; cdr3_aa: CASSQVTGHTDTQYF
j_call: TRBJ2-7; v_call: TRBV7-6; clone_size: -; d_call: TRBD2; cdr3_nt: TGTGCCAGCAGATTAGGGACTAGCGGAAACTACGAGCAGTACTTC; cdr3_aa: CASRLGTSGNYEQYF
j_call: TRBJ2-7; v_call: TRBV5-5; clone_size: -; d_call: -; cdr3_nt: TGTGCCAGCAGCTTCGCCAGGTACTACGAGCAGTACTTC; cdr3_aa: CASSFARYYEQYF
j_call: TRBJ2-6; v_call: TRBV10-3; clone_size: few; d_call: -; cdr3_nt: TGTGCCATTTCGACAGGCGTGCTCTCTGGGGCCAACGTCCTGACTTTC; cdr3_aa: CAISTGVLSGANVLTF
j_call: TRBJ2-1; v_call: TRBV7-2; clone_size: -; d_call: -; cdr3_nt: TGTGCCAGCAGCTTAATCCGGGGGACGGCCTCCTACAATGAGCAGTTCTTC; cdr3_aa: CASSLIRGTASYNEQFF
j_call: TRBJ2-3; v_call: TRBV7-3; clone_size: few; d_call: -; cdr3_nt: TGTGCCAGCAGCTTAAGTCCCAGGCTGAGCACAGATACGCAGTATTTT; cdr3_aa: CASSLSPRLSTDTQYF
j_call: TRBJ2-5; v_call: TRBV29-1; clone_size: -; d_call: TRBD2; cdr3_nt: TGCAGCGTCCGGGACTATCCCCAAGAGACCCAGTACTTC; cdr3_aa: CSVRDYPQETQYF
j_call: TRBJ2-5; v_call: TRBV18; clone_size: few; d_call: -; cdr3_nt: TGTGCCAGCTCACGCAGTAGCGGACAAGAGACCCAGTACTTC; cdr3_aa: CASSRSSGQETQYF
j_call: TRBJ2-3; v_call: TRBV5-1; clone_size: few; d_call: -; cdr3_nt: TGCGCCAGCAGCTTGAGGCGGGGCACAGATACGCAGTATTTT; cdr3_aa: CASSLRRGTDTQYF
j_call: TRBJ2-4; v_call: TRBV6-6; clone_size: few; d_call: TRBD1; cdr3_nt: TGTGCCAGCGGGGGGACAGGGATTAAAAACATTCAGTACTTC; cdr3_aa: CASGGTGIKNIQYF
j_call: TRBJ1-2; v_call: TRBV6-2/TRBV6-3; clone_size: -; d_call: -; cdr3_nt: TGTGCCAGCAGTTATTCTCCCTCTTTCCGCAGACAGGACGGCTACACCTTC; cdr3_aa: CASSYSPSFRRQDGYTF
j_call: TRBJ2-3; v_call: TRBV9; clone_size: -; d_call: -; cdr3_nt: TGTGCCAGCAGCGTAGATTCGGATACGCAGTATTTT; cdr3_aa: CASSVDSDTQYF
j_call: TRBJ2-3; v_call: TRBV28; clone_size: many; d_call: TRBD2; cdr3_nt: TGTGCCAGCAGTTTCCCCCCTAGCGGGAGGGGCACAGATACGCAGTATTTT; cdr3_aa: CASSFPPSGRGTDTQYF
j_call: TRBJ1-6; v_call: TRBV18; clone_size: few; d_call: -; cdr3_nt: TGTGCCAGCTCACCAAACTACGGAAATTCACCCCTCCACTTT; cdr3_aa: CASSPNYGNSPLHF
j_call: TRBJ2-7; v_call: TRBV29-1; clone_size: many; d_call: TRBD2; cdr3_nt: TGCAGCGTTATACTAGCGGGAAGAAGGAACGAGCAGTACTTC; cdr3_aa: CSVILAGRRNEQYF
j_call: TRBJ1-5; v_call: TRBV18; clone_size: many; d_call: -; cdr3_nt: TGTGCCAGCTCACCCTCTCAGGGGACGATTGATCAGCCCCAGCATTTT; cdr3_aa: CASSPSQGTIDQPQHF
j_call: TRBJ2-3; v_call: TRBV29-1; clone_size: -; d_call: TRBD2; cdr3_nt: TGCAGCGCTCGACTAGCGGGAGGGGCAGATACGCAGTATTTT; cdr3_aa: CSARLAGGADTQYF
j_call: TRBJ2-7; v_call: TRBV6-6; clone_size: -; d_call: TRBD1; cdr3_nt: TGTGCCAGCAGTTATTTCTCGACAGGGGACTACGAGCAGTACTTC; cdr3_aa: CASSYFSTGDYEQYF
j_call: TRBJ2-7; v_call: TRBV20-1; clone_size: few; d_call: -; cdr3_nt: TGCAGTGCTGCTCCGGGGGCGGGGGCAGCCGAGCAGTACTTC; cdr3_aa: CSAAPGAGAAEQYF
j_call: TRBJ1-1; v_call: TRBV5-6; clone_size: many; d_call: TRBD1; cdr3_nt: TGTGCCAGCAGCTTGGGGACAGGGGGTGACGCTTTCTTT; cdr3_aa: CASSLGTGGDAFF
j_call: TRBJ2-7; v_call: TRBV28; clone_size: few; d_call: -; cdr3_nt: TGTGCCAGCAGTCTTCTCCCTCTCTACGAGCAGTACTTC; cdr3_aa: CASSLLPLYEQYF
j_call: TRBJ2-7; v_call: TRBV29-1; clone_size: many; d_call: -; cdr3_nt: TGCAGCGTTGAGGGGAGCAGGCCCCCCTACGAGCAGTACTTC; cdr3_aa: CSVEGSRPPYEQYF
j_call: TRBJ1-4; v_call: TRBV7-8; clone_size: few; d_call: TRBD1; cdr3_nt: TGTGCCAGCAGCTCCAAACAGGGGGTCGGCGAAAAACTGTTTTTT; cdr3_aa: CASSSKQGVGEKLFF
j_call: TRBJ2-7; v_call: TRBV25-1; clone_size: -; d_call: TRBD1; cdr3_nt: TGTGCCAGCAGTGAACGGAGGGGCCATACGGGACAGGGTACCGGCGAGCAGTACTTC; cdr3_aa: CASSERRGHTGQGTGEQYF
j_call: TRBJ1-5; v_call: TRBV18; clone_size: -; d_call: -; cdr3_nt: TGTGCCAGCTCACCAGGACTGACAAGCAATCAGCCCCAGCATTTT; cdr3_aa: CASSPGLTSNQPQHF